These T cell receptor beta chains were read from a single sample in a study of blood T cells in healthy people across ages. TCRdb recomputed calls from the 5' RACE reads with MiXCR, one row per CDR3 protein. The sample records around 1.7 million distinct CDR3 sequences, about 28% being singletons. Sequencing was done on a sample of blood. Receptor source: a woman aged 25-40 years in good health. Each CDR3 is given with its conserved first and last residue. Each record gives: V gene, J gene, CDR3 protein.

TRBV5-1	TRBJ2-7	CASSRSPDRVGYEQYF
TRBV20-1	TRBJ2-1	CSARDLGARNNEQFF
TRBV3-1	TRBJ2-1	CASSRGQGGYEQFF
TRBV3-1	TRBJ2-7	CASSQGGAPYEQYF
TRBV20-1	TRBJ2-5	CSAILGQETQYF
TRBV5-5	TRBJ2-7	CASTARDRGTGEQYF
TRBV7-2	TRBJ2-5	CASSQHRGGETQYF
TRBV14	TRBJ2-5	CASSQRGLAGAKTQYF
TRBV7-2	TRBJ1-2	CASSLDSNLPYGYTF
TRBV7-3	TRBJ2-5	CASSLTGLVTSETQYF
TRBV20-1	TRBJ2-1	CSATPLSLSYNEQFF
TRBV7-2	TRBJ1-5	CASSQQGINQPQHF
TRBV6-6	TRBJ2-7	CASRHRAHEQYF
TRBV5-6	TRBJ2-4	CASSWGAGPLRSVDKQYF
TRBV5-1	TRBJ2-1	CASSLPSGVYNEQFF
TRBV6-5	TRBJ2-3	CASSSRLFTSGSSTDTQYF
TRBV4-1	TRBJ1-2	CASSQGGRTSTRGYTF
TRBV5-1	TRBJ2-3	CASSAGQGADTQYF
TRBV12-3/TRBV12-4	TRBJ2-7	CASSLSGTSGGGTQYF
TRBV5-4	TRBJ2-1	CASSLDRGLENYNEQFF
TRBV7-2	TRBJ1-5	CASSFGSGLNQPQHF
TRBV28	-	CASSLVRETQFF
TRBV20-1	TRBJ2-5	CSARALRETQYF
TRBV6-1	TRBJ2-7	CASSRDGEIYEQYF
TRBV15	TRBJ1-1	CATSRVAGGDTEAFF
TRBV27	TRBJ2-7	CASMGRDSYYEQYF
TRBV4-3	TRBJ2-3	CASSQDGFGLAGGTDTQYF
TRBV28	TRBJ1-5	CASSFSGGDYGNQPQHF
TRBV3-1	TRBJ2-1	CASSHSRDRETTNEQFF
TRBV7-2	TRBJ2-4	CASSSRGNIQYF
TRBV6-5	TRBJ1-2	CASSWDKANYGYTF
TRBV7-3	TRBJ2-3	CASSLGLAGGPDTQYF
TRBV7-9	TRBJ1-1	CASSQGQGTIAFF
TRBV11-2	TRBJ2-3	CASSLDALAGNTDTQYF
TRBV5-1	TRBJ2-3	CASSLGSVSATDTQYF
TRBV20-1	TRBJ1-1	CSAGTGMNTEAFF
TRBV12-3/TRBV12-4	TRBJ2-7	CASSFPPGQGAGEQYF
TRBV24-1	TRBJ2-1	CATSDATTGTSGRVEQFF
TRBV27	TRBJ2-1	CASSLLAETGRHEQFF
TRBV29-1	TRBJ2-6	CSVELQPGANVLTF
TRBV12-3/TRBV12-4	TRBJ2-4	CASSLREVGEQYF
TRBV3-1	TRBJ2-3	CASSSGSTADTQYF
TRBV15	TRBJ2-7	CATSGEGGISYEQYF
TRBV6-1	TRBJ2-3	CASSEGKADTQYF
TRBV2	-	CASKVRRDRVFEQYF
TRBV7-2	TRBJ2-7	CASSLPGGPHEQYF
TRBV20-1	TRBJ2-7	CSARDQASGGGVEQYF